This is a list of T cell receptor beta chains from one sample in a study of blood T cell repertoires in COVID-19. Method: immunoSEQ multiplex PCR; TCRdb's copy keeps in-frame clones and lacks some. This table holds 210,000 or so clones, about 86% found once. The material sequenced was PBMCs or T cells enriched from blood (not recorded which). The receptors were sampled from a woman aged 45-65 years with acute COVID-19. CDR3s include the opening cysteine and the closing phenylalanine or tryptophan. A D gene is named only where the DNA matches it firmly. Rows give clone size only sometimes, using once, few, many, or a class for an expanded clone.

NA	TRBV19	15	TRBJ2-3	NA	CASLGGGLSMGTQYF	TGTGCCAGCCTCGGAGGGGGACTATCCATGGGGACGCAGTATTTT
TRBD2	TRBV5-1	17	TRBJ2-1	many	CASSLRGAGVSYNEQFF	TGCGCCAGCAGCCTTAGGGGAGCGGGAGTCTCCTACAATGAGCAGTTCTTC
NA	TRBV28	17	TRBJ2-1	NA	CASSLANPAGARNEQFF	TGTGCCAGCAGTTTAGCCAACCCCGCGGGGGCGAGGAATGAGCAGTTCTTC
NA	TRBV19	15	TRBJ1-2	NA	CASSITHSDSGGYTF	TGTGCCAGTAGTATAACCCACTCTGACTCGGGAGGCTACACCTTC
TRBD1	TRBV25-1	18	TRBJ2-1	NA	CASREGQGRFSSYNEQFF	TGTGCCAGCAGGGAAGGACAGGGGAGATTTAGCTCCTACAATGAGCAGTTCTTC
TRBD1	TRBV24-1	15	TRBJ1-2	NA	CATFGPGTDNYGYTF	TGTGCCACTTTTGGACCCGGGACAGACAACTATGGCTACACCTTC
NA	TRBV28	15	TRBJ2-2	once	CASSTRRDSRGELFF	TGTGCCAGCAGTACTCGGAGGGATTCCAGAGGGGAGCTGTTTTTT
NA	TRBV7-2	11	TRBJ2-3	NA	CASSQLDTQYF	TGTGCCAGCAGTCAGTTGGATACGCAGTATTTT
NA	TRBV6-4	15	TRBJ2-3	NA	CASSDGWRGTDTQYF	TGTGCCAGCAGTGACGGTTGGAGGGGCACAGATACGCAGTATTTT
TRBD2	TRBV27	17	TRBJ2-5	NA	CASSLSGGLAGGETQYF	TGTGCCAGCAGTTTATCGGGAGGACTAGCGGGGGGAGAGACCCAGTACTTC
TRBD1	TRBV6-5	13	TRBJ1-2	NA	CASSNGQGLGYTF	TGTGCCAGCAGTAACGGACAGGGTTTAGGCTACACCTTC
NA	TRBV19	14	TRBJ1-4	NA	CATQGGTTNEKLFF	TGTGCCACCCAAGGCGGCACAACTAATGAAAAACTGTTTTTT
TRBD1	TRBV7-2	16	TRBJ1-1	NA	CASSLAGGPSGTEAFF	TGTGCCAGCAGCTTAGCAGGGGGCCCCTCCGGCACTGAAGCTTTCTTT
TRBD1	TRBV18	19	TRBJ1-5	NA	CASSARETGGSFSNQPQHF	TGTGCCAGCTCCGCGAGAGAGACAGGGGGGTCGTTTAGCAATCAGCCCCAGCATTTT
NA	TRBV6-5	15	TRBJ2-7	NA	CASSYQRSGRSEQYF	TGTGCCAGCAGTTATCAGCGTAGCGGCCGGAGCGAGCAGTACTTC
TRBD1	TRBV30	13	TRBJ1-2	NA	CAWSAGQGFPYTF	TGTGCCTGGAGTGCCGGACAGGGCTTTCCATACACCTTC
NA	TRBV3-1/TRBV3-2	17	TRBJ1-1	once	CASSQAGLHFSVTEAFF	TGTGCCAGCAGCCAAGCAGGGCTACATTTCTCCGTTACTGAAGCTTTCTTT
TRBD2	TRBV3-1/TRBV3-2	15	TRBJ2-1	NA	CASSRTSGTYNEQFF	TGTGCCAGCAGCCGAACTAGCGGGACCTACAATGAGCAGTTCTTC
TRBD1	TRBV7-7	14	TRBJ2-2	NA	CASSRRQGAGELFF	TGTGCTAGCAGCAGAAGACAGGGTGCCGGGGAGCTGTTTTTT
TRBD1	TRBV7-2	17	TRBJ1-2	NA	CASSSGGTAPFNYGYTF	TGTGCCAGCAGCTCCGGCGGGACAGCTCCTTTTAACTATGGCTACACCTTC
NA	TRBV18	15	TRBJ2-5	few	CASSPQGQRQETQYF	TGTGCCAGCTCGCCCCAAGGACAGCGTCAAGAGACCCAGTACTTC
NA	TRBV16	16	TRBJ2-6	NA	CASSQSIGAGANVLTF	TGTGCCAGCAGCCAATCGATCGGGGCTGGGGCCAACGTCCTGACTTTC
NA	TRBV5-4	15	TRBJ1-4	NA	CASSPEGGANEKLFF	TGTGCCAGCAGCCCCGAGGGGGGGGCTAATGAAAAACTGTTTTTT
TRBD1	TRBV6-5	15	TRBJ1-5	NA	CASSYSQGANQPQHF	TGTGCCAGCAGTTATTCTCAGGGGGCGAATCAGCCCCAGCATTTT
TRBD1	TRBV3-1/TRBV3-2	17	TRBJ1-2	NA	CASSRTGGGFTTYGYTF	TGTGCCAGCAGCCGCACAGGGGGCGGCTTTACCACCTATGGCTACACCTTC
TRBD1	TRBV7-2	15	TRBJ1-3	few	CASSRDSYSGNTIYF	TGTGCCAGCAGCCGGGACAGCTACTCTGGAAACACCATATATTTT
TRBD2	TRBV14	15	TRBJ2-2	few	CASSGLAGGTGELFF	TGTGCCAGCAGCGGACTAGCGGGAGGGACCGGGGAGCTGTTTTTT
NA	TRBV4-3	16	TRBJ1-4	NA	CASSQDYLDGDEKLFF	TGCGCCAGCAGCCAAGATTATCTGGACGGGGATGAAAAACTGTTTTTT
TRBD1	TRBV6-1	14	TRBJ1-2	NA	CASSEKGQAHGYTF	TGTGCCAGCAGTGAAAAGGGACAGGCTCATGGCTACACCTTC
NA	TRBV30	13	TRBJ2-6	NA	CAERLSGANVLTF	TGTGCCGAGAGGCTGTCTGGGGCCAACGTCCTGACTTTC
TRBD2	TRBV2	17	TRBJ2-2	few	CASIWTTSGRNTGELFF	TGTGCCAGCATTTGGACCACTAGCGGTCGAAACACCGGGGAGCTGTTTTTT
TRBD2	TRBV27	18	TRBJ2-3	NA	CASSLWGTSGRAVDTQYF	TGTGCCAGCAGTTTGTGGGGGACTAGCGGGAGGGCCGTAGATACGCAGTATTTT
NA	TRBV4-3	15	TRBJ2-1	NA	CASSQEGRGYNEQFF	TGCGCCAGCAGCCAAGAAGGAAGAGGGTACAATGAGCAGTTCTTC
NA	TRBV7-9	18	TRBJ2-3	NA	CASSSPGEANTKGDTQYF	TGTGCCAGCAGCTCCCCCGGGGAGGCCAACACTAAGGGGGATACGCAGTATTTT
NA	TRBV5-6	14	TRBJ1-6	NA	CASSLRGINSPLHF	TGTGCCAGCAGCTTGAGGGGCATCAATTCACCCCTCCACTTT
TRBD1	TRBV28	16	TRBJ1-1	NA	CASSLLPGQGNTEAFF	TGTGCCAGCAGTTTGCTTCCGGGACAGGGGAACACTGAAGCTTTCTTT
NA	TRBV25-1	15	TRBJ1-4	NA	CASSSKQQPNEKLFF	TGTGCCAGCAGTTCAAAACAACAGCCTAATGAAAAACTGTTTTTT
TRBD2	TRBV6-2/TRBV6-3	14	TRBJ2-7	NA	CASSTSGGSYEQYF	TGTGCCAGCAGTACTAGCGGTGGGTCCTACGAGCAGTACTTC
TRBD2	TRBV7-2	15	TRBJ2-3	NA	CASSTRAGGQDTQYF	TGTGCCAGCAGCACCCGAGCGGGGGGGCAAGATACGCAGTATTTT
NA	TRBV7-9	12	TRBJ1-3	NA	CASSLYGNTIYF	TGTGCCAGCAGCTTATATGGAAACACCATATATTTT
NA	TRBV3-1/TRBV3-2	14	TRBJ1-1	NA	CASSQVGSNTEAFF	TGTGCCAGCAGCCAAGTGGGTAGCAACACTGAAGCTTTCTTT
TRBD2	TRBV4-2	17	TRBJ2-3	NA	CASSQGKGREGLDTQYF	TGTGCCAGCAGCCAAGGGAAGGGACGGGAGGGCTTGGATACGCAGTATTTT
TRBD1	TRBV11-2	13	TRBJ1-4	NA	CASVQGANEKLFF	TGTGCCAGCGTACAGGGGGCAAATGAAAAACTGTTTTTT
NA	TRBV2	14	TRBJ1-1	NA	CASSDWGGHTEAFF	TGTGCCAGCAGTGATTGGGGGGGACACACTGAAGCTTTCTTT
NA	TRBV7-9	16	TRBJ1-3	NA	CASSLGASVSGNTIYF	TGTGCCAGCAGCCTAGGTGCGTCGGTCTCTGGAAACACCATATATTTT
NA	TRBV9	15	TRBJ2-6	NA	CASSVGGAGANVLTF	TGTGCCAGCAGCGTAGGCGGGGCAGGGGCCAACGTCCTGACTTTC
TRBD2	TRBV19	16	TRBJ2-3	NA	CASSTRGGLSTDTQYF	TGTGCCAGTAGTACCCGGGGGGGCCTTTCGACAGATACGCAGTATTTT
NA	TRBV28	14	TRBJ1-6	NA	CASSSGSVIDPLHF	TGTGCCAGCAGTTCCGGGTCCGTAATTGATCCCCTCCACTTT
TRBD1	TRBV6-1	16	TRBJ2-7	few	CASSEVWTGGSYEQYF	TGTGCCAGCAGTGAGGTATGGACAGGGGGCTCCTACGAGCAGTACTTC
TRBD1	TRBV3-1/TRBV3-2	15	TRBJ2-2	once	CASSHLPDRAGELFF	TGTGCCAGCAGCCATCTACCGGACAGGGCCGGGGAGCTGTTTTTT
TRBD1	TRBV4-3	17	TRBJ2-6	NA	CASSHLGQGAGANVLTF	TGCGCCAGCAGCCACCTAGGACAGGGGGCTGGGGCCAACGTCCTGACTTTC
TRBD2	TRBV7-2	16	TRBJ2-7	NA	CASSTGTSGGAYEQYF	TGTGCCAGCAGCACAGGGACTAGCGGGGGGGCCTACGAGCAGTACTTC
NA	TRBV30	14	TRBJ2-7	once	CAWSPGGTVNEQYF	TGTGCCTGGAGCCCCGGCGGGACCGTGAACGAGCAGTACTTC
TRBD1	TRBV3-1/TRBV3-2	14	TRBJ1-1	NA	CASSSSGQGSKAFF	TGTGCCAGCAGCTCAAGCGGACAGGGGAGTAAAGCTTTCTTT
TRBD2	TRBV3-1/TRBV3-2	19	TRBJ2-5	NA	CASSQDVGTSGHLQETQYF	TGTGCCAGCAGCCAAGATGTCGGGACTAGCGGGCACCTCCAAGAGACCCAGTACTTC
NA	TRBV10-1	14	TRBJ1-2	NA	CASSESEYWEGYTF	TGCGCCAGCAGTGAGTCCGAATACTGGGAGGGCTACACCTTC
TRBD1	TRBV14	15	TRBJ2-7	NA	CASSQMGQGANEQYF	TGTGCCAGCAGCCAAATGGGACAGGGGGCTAACGAGCAGTACTTC
NA	TRBV3-1/TRBV3-2	15	TRBJ2-1	NA	CASSQVTARGGEQFF	TGTGCCAGCAGCCAAGTGACGGCCAGAGGGGGTGAGCAGTTCTTC
NA	TRBV9	17	TRBJ1-1	NA	CASSVDLTTEGGTEAFF	TGTGCCAGCAGCGTAGATCTTACCACGGAAGGGGGCACTGAAGCTTTCTTT
NA	TRBV28	13	TRBJ2-7	NA	CASLGSMTYEQYF	TGTGCCAGTTTAGGGAGTATGACGTACGAGCAGTACTTC